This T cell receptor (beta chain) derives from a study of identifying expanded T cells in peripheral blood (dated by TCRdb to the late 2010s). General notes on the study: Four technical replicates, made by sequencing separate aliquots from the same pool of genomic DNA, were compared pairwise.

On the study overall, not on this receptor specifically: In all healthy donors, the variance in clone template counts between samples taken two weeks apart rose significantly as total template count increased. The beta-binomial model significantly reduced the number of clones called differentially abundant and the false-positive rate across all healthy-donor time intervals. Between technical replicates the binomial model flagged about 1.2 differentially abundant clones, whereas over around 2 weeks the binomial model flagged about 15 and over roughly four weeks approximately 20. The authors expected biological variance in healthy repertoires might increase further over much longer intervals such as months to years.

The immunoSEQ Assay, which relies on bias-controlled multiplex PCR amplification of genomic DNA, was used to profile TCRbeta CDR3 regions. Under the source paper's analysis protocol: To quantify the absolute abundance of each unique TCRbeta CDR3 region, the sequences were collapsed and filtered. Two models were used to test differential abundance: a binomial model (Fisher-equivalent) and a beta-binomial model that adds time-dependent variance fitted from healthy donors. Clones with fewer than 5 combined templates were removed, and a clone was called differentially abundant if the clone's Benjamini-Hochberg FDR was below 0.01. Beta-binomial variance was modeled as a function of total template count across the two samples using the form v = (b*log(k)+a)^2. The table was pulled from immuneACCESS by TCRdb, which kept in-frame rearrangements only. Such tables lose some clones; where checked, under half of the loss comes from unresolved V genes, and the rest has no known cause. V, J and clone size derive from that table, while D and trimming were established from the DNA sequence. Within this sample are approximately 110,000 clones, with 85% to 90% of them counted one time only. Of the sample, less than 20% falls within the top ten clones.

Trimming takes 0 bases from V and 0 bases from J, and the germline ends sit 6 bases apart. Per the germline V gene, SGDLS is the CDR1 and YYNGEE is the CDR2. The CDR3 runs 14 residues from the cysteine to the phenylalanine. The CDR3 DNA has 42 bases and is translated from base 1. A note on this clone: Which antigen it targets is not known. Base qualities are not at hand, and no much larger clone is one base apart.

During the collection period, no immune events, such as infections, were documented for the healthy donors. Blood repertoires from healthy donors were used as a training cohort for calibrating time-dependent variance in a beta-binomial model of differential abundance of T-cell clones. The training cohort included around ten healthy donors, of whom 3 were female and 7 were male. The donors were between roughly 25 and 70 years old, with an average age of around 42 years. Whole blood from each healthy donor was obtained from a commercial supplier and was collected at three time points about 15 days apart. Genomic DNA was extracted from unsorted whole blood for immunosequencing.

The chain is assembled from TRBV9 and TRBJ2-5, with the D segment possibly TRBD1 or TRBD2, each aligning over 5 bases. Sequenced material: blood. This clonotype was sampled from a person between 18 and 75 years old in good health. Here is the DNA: TGTGCCAGCAGCGTAGGGGGGTACCAAGAGACCCAGTACTTC. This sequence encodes CASSVGGYQETQYF.